One T cell receptor (beta chain) is described in this entry. Its antigen is as yet unknown. The assay was carried out at the deep level. In the authors' workflow: Junction-only sequences without quality scores came from ImmunoSEQ, so filtering differed. Method: immunoSEQ multiplex PCR; TCRdb's copy keeps in-frame clones and lacks some. That table is the source of V, J and clone size, and D and trimming were worked out from the DNA. The table includes roughly 500,000 clones, around 74% detected once. This record comes from a study of shared clonotypes between healthy human individuals. For the study at large: A couple of female and a few male donors aged 18 to 49 were enrolled.

Germline V gives CDR1 KGHSH, CDR2 LQKENI. The V end was cut by 2 bases, the J end by 0 bases, with 10 bases between. The CDR3 is made up of 16 amino acids. Study findings and constraints: Owing to a small donor count, the genetic and exposure-history diversity represented was limited.

J is TRBJ2-2 and V is TRBV18, with D perhaps TRBD2 (6 bases). The sample taken for sequencing was PBMCs. The sequence was obtained from a woman aged 40 to 49 in good health. Some clones in this sample may be carry-over from other donors' samples. CDR3 loop: CASSPGGGANTGELFF. The CDR3 region has the DNA TGTGCCAGCTCACCAGGGGGAGGCGCGAACACCGGGGAGCTGTTTTTT.